Here is one TCR beta chain with its context. This sample stems from a study of T cell changes during pregnancy in multiple sclerosis. CDR1 is LNHDA, CDR2 SQIVND, per germline (reference sequence). The CDR3 contains 14 residues. V shed 1 base and J shed 3 bases, with 10 bases lying between them. Clones were sequenced by immunoSEQ multiplex PCR, and TCRdb holds only the in-frame ones, with some missing. The sample carries about 89,000 clones, 90% to 95% recorded once. This material consisted of peripheral blood, taken in the third trimester of pregnancy. This chain joins TRBV19 and TRBJ2-7; weak D call: TRBD2 (6 bases). This sequence originates from a female donor with multiple sclerosis, enrolled in a pregnancy study. The CDR3 DNA follows: TGTGCCAGTAGTATAGCGGGGAGGAACTACGAGCAGTACTTC. It is translated as CASSIAGRNYEQYF.